The rows below give T cell receptor beta chains drawn from one sample of a study of blood T cells in healthy people across ages. TCRdb called the 5' RACE reads again in MiXCR, with one record for every CDR3 protein. The sample yields 1.8 million or so distinct CDR3 sequences, about 39% seen once. The sequenced sample consisted of blood. The receptors were gathered from a human donor in good health. CDR3s leave out the opening cysteine and the closing phenylalanine or tryptophan.

len: 12
j_gene: TRBJ1-6
v_gene: TRBV20-1
CDR3aa: SGILQGEKSPLH

len: 14
j_gene: -
v_gene: TRBV7-9
CDR3aa: ANSPLGQGPQETQY

len: 14
j_gene: TRBJ2-1
v_gene: TRBV4-3
CDR3aa: ASSQAVIFTYNEQF

len: 14
j_gene: TRBJ2-3
v_gene: TRBV6-4
CDR3aa: ASSDSVGGGTDTQY

len: 11
j_gene: TRBJ1-4
v_gene: TRBV30
CDR3aa: AWTGTGSEKLF

len: 14
j_gene: TRBJ1-3
v_gene: TRBV20-1
CDR3aa: SARPYGVLPGNTIY

len: 13
j_gene: TRBJ2-7
v_gene: TRBV5-5
CDR3aa: ASSRGRQGAYEQY

len: 10
j_gene: TRBJ2-3
v_gene: TRBV7-2
CDR3aa: ASSSSPYTQY

len: 13
j_gene: TRBJ1-1
v_gene: TRBV4-3
CDR3aa: ASSHRTGVNTEAF

len: 12
j_gene: TRBJ2-4
v_gene: TRBV25-1
CDR3aa: ASSDADRNGIQY

len: 14
j_gene: TRBJ2-5
v_gene: TRBV7-9
CDR3aa: ASSLSPQGRGETQY

len: 16
j_gene: TRBJ2-3
v_gene: TRBV5-4
CDR3aa: ASSTPDRGPQSADTQY

len: 11
j_gene: TRBJ2-1
v_gene: TRBV5-1
CDR3aa: ASSLLSEREQF

len: 13
j_gene: TRBJ1-2
v_gene: TRBV12-3/TRBV12-4
CDR3aa: ASSFAPGTGSGYT

len: 11
j_gene: TRBJ1-5
v_gene: TRBV24-1
CDR3aa: ATRQGRNQPQH

len: 12
j_gene: TRBJ1-2
v_gene: TRBV7-2
CDR3aa: ASSQVLVNYGYT

len: 9
j_gene: TRBJ2-3
v_gene: TRBV20-1
CDR3aa: SAHQLDTQY

len: 11
j_gene: TRBJ2-5
v_gene: TRBV29-1
CDR3aa: SVVGTGLETQY

len: 13
j_gene: TRBJ1-5
v_gene: TRBV12-3/TRBV12-4
CDR3aa: ASSPRPRSNQPQH

len: 16
j_gene: TRBJ2-6
v_gene: TRBV6-1
CDR3aa: ASTTTSDRVPGANVLT

len: 12
j_gene: TRBJ2-7
v_gene: TRBV20-1
CDR3aa: SANRGRSAYEQY

len: 14
j_gene: TRBJ2-3
v_gene: TRBV15
CDR3aa: ATSRDGQGVRDTQY

len: 12
j_gene: TRBJ1-6
v_gene: TRBV20-1
CDR3aa: SARDRTGGSPLH

len: 10
j_gene: TRBJ2-3
v_gene: TRBV7-3
CDR3aa: ASSEVGDTQY

len: 14
j_gene: TRBJ2-5
v_gene: TRBV15
CDR3aa: ATSRGSLAYQETQY

len: 12
j_gene: TRBJ1-2
v_gene: TRBV29-1
CDR3aa: SVEIVGTGNGYT

len: 14
j_gene: TRBJ2-1
v_gene: TRBV9
CDR3aa: ASNQRGDPTYNEQF